This T cell receptor (beta chain) stems from a study of response to subunit inactivated influenza vaccine (dated by TCRdb to between 2017 and 2018). Broadly, across the study: The study used deep quantitative T cell receptor repertoire profiling to track responses to a trivalent subunit inactivated influenza vaccine.

To note about this clonotype: The clone's antigen remains unknown. No quality values exist for individual bases; no much larger clone is one base distant.

Library method: RT-PCR. Sequencer: Illumina HiSeq 2500. Clones were called with MiXCR by TCRdb after fastp trimmed the public reads at Q25, and only in-frame beta chains were retained. Each CDR3 protein gets just one entry, which takes the most common genes and DNA from the rows behind it. In all, the sample holds around 530,000 distinct CDR3 sequences, and around 11% of those were seen once. The top ten clones comprise roughly 10% of the sample. What the work shows at the level of the full study, not this receptor alone: The authors proposed that each seasonal influenza vaccination may bring in only a limited number of new T cells.

Including the terminal cysteine and phenylalanine, the CDR3 comprises 15 residues. Only the CDR3 portion is preserved as DNA: 45 bases, with reading frame beginning at the first base. V gives up 0 bases and J gives up 13 bases, and the segment between their germline ends measures 17 bases. The germline V gene yields SGHRS for CDR1 and YFSETQ for CDR2. Sequencing used PBMCs from blood, obtained on the day of vaccination. The chain joins TRBV5-1 to TRBJ1-6; the D gene is perhaps TRBD1, on 5 matching bases. The receptor was derived from a middle-aged man who received an inactivated influenza vaccine. Donor details come from another sample of the same person, matched by shared clones. For the CDR3, the sequence is CASSLGARGTAPLHF. The nucleotides are TGCGCCAGCAGCTTGGGGGCTAGGGGAACGGCGCCCCTCCACTTT. Reference TRBV5-1 and TRBJ1-6 genes cover what lies past the CDR3, so the full variable domain is KAGVTQTPRYLIKTRGQQVTLSCSPISGHRSVSWYQQTPGQGLQFLFEYFSETQRNKGNFPGRFSGRQFSNSRSEMNVSTLELGDSALYLCASSLGARGTAPLHFGNGTRLTVT.